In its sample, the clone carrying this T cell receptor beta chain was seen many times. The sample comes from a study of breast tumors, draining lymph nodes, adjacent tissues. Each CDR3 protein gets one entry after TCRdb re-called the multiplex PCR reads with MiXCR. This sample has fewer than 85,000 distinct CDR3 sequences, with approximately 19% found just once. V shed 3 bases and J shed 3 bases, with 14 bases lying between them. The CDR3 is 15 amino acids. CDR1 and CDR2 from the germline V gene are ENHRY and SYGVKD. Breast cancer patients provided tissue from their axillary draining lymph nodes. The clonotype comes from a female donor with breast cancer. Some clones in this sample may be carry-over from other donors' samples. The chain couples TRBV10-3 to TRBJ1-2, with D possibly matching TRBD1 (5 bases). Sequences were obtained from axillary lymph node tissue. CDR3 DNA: TGTGCCATCAGTGACCAAAAGAGGGGTCACTATGGCTACACCTTC. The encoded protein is CAISDQKRGHYGYTF.